The 13 T cell receptor beta chains given below trace back to one sample, sequenced in a study of blood T cell repertoires in COVID-19. Here immunoSEQ multiplex PCR was the method, and the copy in TCRdb shows in-frame clones only, minus some. Here the sample spans roughly 310,000 clones, approximately 90% being singletons. Sequencing was performed on peripheral blood. These receptors were taken from a woman between 45 and 65 years old with active or convalescent COVID-19.

The V and J genes are TRBV30 and TRBJ2-3; 7 nucleotides align to TRBD2. The CDR3 spans 15 residues. Germline V gene data show CDR1 as GTSNPN and CDR2 as SVGIG (reference sequence). V lost 2 bases and J lost 1; bases outside the gene matches: 6. CDR3 residues: CAWSRTSAGTDTQYF. CDR3 nucleotides: TGTGCCTGGAGTCGTACTAGCGCGGGCACAGATACGCAGTATTTT.

The DNA of the CDR3 is TGTGCCAGCAGCCTCGCGGGAGGGATTTACAATGAGCAGTTCTTC. Translation gives CASSLAGGIYNEQFF. The rearrangement links TRBV7-8 to TRBJ2-1; TRBD2 aligns across 9 bases. Per germline, CDR1 SGHVS and CDR2 FQNEAQ. This CDR3 region has 15 residues. J lost 4 bases, V lost 5 bases, and 6 bases had no gene match.

The V call is TRBV9, the J call TRBJ2-7; the match to TRBD1 covers 9 bases. The germline V gene encodes CDR1 SGDLS and CDR2 YYNGEE. Trimming removed 0 bases from V and 5 bases from J; junction bases left unmatched: 9. The CDR3 extends over 16 amino acids. DNA for the CDR3: TGTGCCAGCAGCGTAGAGGGGACAGGGTTTTCGGACGAGCAGTACTTC. It yields the protein CASSVEGTGFSDEQYF.

The chain has TRBV4-1 and TRBJ2-2; a weak D match, TRBD1 (5 bases). V was clipped by 2 bases and J by 0 bases, with 10 bases between them. The CDR3 runs 16 residues. Germline values: CDR1 MGHRA, CDR2 YSYEKL. Here the CDR3 DNA reads TGCGCCAGCAGCCAAATCGGCAGGGCGAACACCGGGGAGCTGTTTTTT. Protein sequence: CASSQIGRANTGELFF.

The CDR3: CASSEWEGDTEAFF. The CDR3 DNA is TGTGCCAGCAGTGAGTGGGAGGGGGACACTGAAGCTTTCTTT. The chain carries TRBV6-1 and TRBJ1-1, with TRBD1 as a possible D gene (6 bases). The germline V and J ends were trimmed by 3 bases and 3 bases, with 11 bases remaining between them. Germline values: CDR1 MNHNS, CDR2 SASEGT. The length of the CDR3 is 14 residues.

V gene TRBV20-1 combines with J gene TRBJ1-6, with 7 bases identical to TRBD1. CDR1 and CDR2 (germline): DFQATT, SNEGSKA (reference sequence). CDR3 length: 16 residues. Germline trimming cut 3 bases from V and 7 bases from J; bases unmatched to any gene: 12. CDR3 loop: CSASSRSGTVNSPLHF. For the CDR3, the DNA is TGCAGTGCTAGTTCCCGATCCGGGACAGTCAATTCACCCCTCCACTTT.

The chain combines TRBV10-1 with TRBJ2-5; TRBD1 agrees at 8 bases. Trimming cost V 0 bases and J 6 bases; bases outside gene matches: 12. The CDR3 has 17 residues. CDR1 and CDR2 (germline): WNHNN, SYGVQD (reference sequence). The CDR3 DNA reads TGCGCCAGCAGTGAGTCCCTACAGGGGACAGGTCAACAGACCCAGTACTTC. The encoded protein is CASSESLQGTGQQTQYF.

This chain uses TRBV7-2 with TRBJ2-1, with D perhaps TRBD1 (6 bases). CDR3 size: 14 residues. V was trimmed by 5 bases and J by 9 bases, leaving 17 bases between them. The germline V gene has CDR1 SGHTA and CDR2 FQGNSA. CDR3 protein: CASSPRGSASEQFF. The CDR3 DNA sequence: TGTGCCAGCAGCCCTAGGGGGTCTGCCTCTGAGCAGTTCTTC. The whole variable domain, remainder taken from reference TRBV7-2 and TRBJ2-1, is GAGVSQSPSNKVTEKGKDVELRCDPISGHTALYWYRQSLGQGLEFLIYFQGNSAPDKSGLPSDRFSAERTGGSVSTLTIQRTQQEDSAVYLCASSPRGSASEQFFGPGTRLTVL.

The chain carries TRBV7-3 and TRBJ2-7, with D possibly TRBD1 on 6 matching bases. The V end was cut by 3 bases, the J end by 3 bases, with 15 bases between. CDR1 and CDR2 from the germline V gene are SGHTA and FQGTGA. The CDR3 is made up of 15 amino acids. CDR3 in amino acids: CASSLSGTPNYEQYF. Written as DNA, the CDR3 is TGTGCCAGCAGCTTGTCCGGGACACCCAACTACGAGCAGTACTTC.

This clone has more than one count but fewer than ten. CDR3 nucleotides: TGTGCCAGCAGCTTACTCGGGAGGGATTACTCACCCCTCCACTTT. It codes for CASSLLGRDYSPLHF. The chain recombines TRBV7-2 with TRBJ1-6; D gene unclear. The germline gives CDR1 SGHTA, CDR2 FQGNSA. The CDR3 totals 15 residues. V was trimmed by 2 bases and J by 10 bases, leaving 15 bases between them. Full variable domain (outside the CDR3, taken from reference TRBV7-2 and TRBJ1-6): GAGVSQSPSNKVTEKGKDVELRCDPISGHTALYWYRQSLGQGLEFLIYFQGNSAPDKSGLPSDRFSAERTGGSVSTLTIQRTQQEDSAVYLCASSLLGRDYSPLHFGNGTRLTVT.

The chain recombines TRBV4-2 with TRBJ2-1, with TRBD2 matching over 7 bases. J gave up 5 bases and V 3 bases, and 28 bases lay outside the gene matches. In germline, CDR1 is LGHNA, CDR2 YNFKEQ. The CDR3 is made up of 22 amino acids. The CDR3 sequence is CASSHDVGVIPGGSSTDNEQFF. CDR3 bases: TGTGCCAGCAGCCATGACGTGGGTGTCATTCCCGGCGGGAGTTCGACAGACAATGAGCAGTTCTTC.

V is TRBV3-1 (or the pseudogene TRBV3-2) and J is TRBJ1-4; 10 bases agree with TRBD1. This CDR3 is built from 18 residues. The V gene's germline CDR1 is LGHDT and CDR2 YNNKEL (reference sequence). The J segment lost 8 bases and the V segment lost 5 bases, leaving 17 bases of the junction unmatched. The CDR3 nucleotides read TGTGCCAGCAGCTCCCGGGACAGGGGAACAACCCGGGGCGAAAAACTGTTTTTT. The encoded protein is CASSSRDRGTTRGEKLFF.

In its sample, this clone was seen once. The gene calls are TRBV5-8 and TRBJ2-1; 12 bases fit TRBD2. The CDR3 runs to 18 residues. The germline CDR1 and CDR2 sequences are SGHTS and YDEGEE. The trim removed 3 bases at V and 6 bases at J, leaving 13 bases unmatched. The CDR3 region is CASSSDLKLAGGINEQFF. DNA for the CDR3: TGTGCCAGCAGCTCAGATCTTAAACTAGCGGGGGGTATCAATGAGCAGTTCTTC.